This section outlines one T cell receptor (beta chain) sequence together with its context. Its antigen is still unknown. The data are from a study of Ad26.COV2.S vaccination and SARS-CoV-2 variants. Study-level background: Once or twice, 56 days apart, Ad26.COV2.S was delivered intramuscularly. Study-level points and caveats: Breadth measured for non-spike TCRs was similar across vaccine and placebo recipients.

The treatment was: 15 to 20 received Ad26.COV2.S at low or high dose, single or two shots; a few received placebo; per-sample allocation not given. Samples analyzed were those drawn on day 63 after the first vaccine or placebo injection. Profiled with immunoSEQ multiplex PCR; TCRdb holds only in-frame clones, not every one. The sample has about 380,000 clones; approximately 83% are singletons. The CDR3 sequence is 16 residues long. V shed 4 bases, J shed 5 bases, and the junction held 10 bases outside the gene matches. Germline values: CDR1 MGHDK, CDR2 SYGVNS. Sequencing was performed on peripheral blood, taken in a trial of Ad26.COV2.S vaccine versus placebo. This chain joins TRBV25-1 and TRBJ2-7, with 11 bases lining up with TRBD2. The receptor's source is a person aged 18-60 years who received the Ad26.COV2.S COVID-19 vaccine or a placebo. The chain's CDR3 is CASSVAGGFGEDEQYF. The CDR3 nucleotides read TGTGCCAGCAGTGTAGCGGGGGGGTTCGGTGAGGACGAGCAGTACTTC.